This T cell receptor (beta chain) was observed in a study of regulatory T cells in long-lasting Graves disease. Study-level results: Persistent patients had a count of shared public clonotypes (approximately 3,000) that exceeded that of new patients (966). Because few samples were included, accuracy may have been lower.

Time point given: persistent/refractory GD, antithyroid drugs over 5 years with positive TRAb. PBMC-extracted RNA yielded the TCR library. There are many counts of this clonotype. Its target is not known. V trimming: 7 bases; J trimming: 2 bases; junction bases outside the gene matches: 6. This CDR3 has 13 residues. The germline gives CDR1 GTSNPN, CDR2 SVGIG (reference sequence). Libraries of TCR beta came from iRepertoire HTBI primers plus Arm-PCR of CDR3 regions. MiXCR was run by TCRdb on the multiplex PCR reads, yielding one entry per CDR3 protein. The table includes approximately 470,000 distinct CDR3 sequences, about a fifth detected once.

The TCR sequence derives from a female donor with Graves disease. The chain combines TRBV30 with TRBJ2-7, with TRBD2 identical over 9 bases. Here the sequenced sample was peripheral blood mononuclear cells (PBMCs), taken when the disease was refractory, from a patient treated with antithyroid drugs. In DNA, the CDR3 is TGTGCCTACTCTATAGCGGGGGCCTACGAGCAGTACTTC. This sequence encodes CAYSIAGAYEQYF.